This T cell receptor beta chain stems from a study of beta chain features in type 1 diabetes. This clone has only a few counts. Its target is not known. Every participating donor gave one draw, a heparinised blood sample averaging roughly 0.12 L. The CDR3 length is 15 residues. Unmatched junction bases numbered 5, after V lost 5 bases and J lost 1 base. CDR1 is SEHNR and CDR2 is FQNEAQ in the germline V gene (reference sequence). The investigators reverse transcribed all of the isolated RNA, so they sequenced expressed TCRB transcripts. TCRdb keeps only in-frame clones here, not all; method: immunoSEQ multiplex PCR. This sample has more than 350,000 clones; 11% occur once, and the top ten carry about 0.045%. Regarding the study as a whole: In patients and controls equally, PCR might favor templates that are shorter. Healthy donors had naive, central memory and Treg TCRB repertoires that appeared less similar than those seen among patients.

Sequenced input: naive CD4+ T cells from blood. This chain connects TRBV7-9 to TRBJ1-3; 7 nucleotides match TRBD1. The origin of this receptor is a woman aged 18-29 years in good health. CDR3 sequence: CASSLQGTSGNTIYF. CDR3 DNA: TGTGCCAGCAGCCTACAGGGGACTTCTGGAAACACCATATATTTT. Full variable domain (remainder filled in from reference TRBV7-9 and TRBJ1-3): DTGVSQNPRHKITKRGQNVTFRCDPISEHNRLYWYRQTLGQGPEFLTYFQNEAQLEKSRLLSDRFSAERPKGSFSTLEIQRTEQGDSAMYLCASSLQGTSGNTIYFGEGSWLTVV.